A single sample gave rise to the 12 T cell receptor beta chains below, sequenced in a study of cytomegalovirus exposure and HLA in healthy donors. PCR involved 60 Vbeta and 13 Jbeta primers. Only in-frame clones appear in the TCRdb table, and some are missing; sequencing was by immunoSEQ multiplex PCR. The data contain under 150,000 clones, 70% to 85% of them seen just once; the ten biggest clones take up 2.7%. The sequenced sample consisted of PBMCs. These receptors came from a boy aged 2 to 10 in good health and CMV-seronegative.

This chain uses TRBV6-5 with TRBJ1-5; perhaps TRBD1 as D (5 bases). The ends were cut back, 8 bases at V and 5 bases at J, with 13 bases in the middle. This CDR3 is 13 amino acids long. The germline V gene has CDR1 MNHEY and CDR2 SVGAGI. CDR3 nucleotide sequence: TGTGCCAGCCGGGGGTGGTCGGATCAGCCCCAGCATTTT. This translates into CASRGWSDQPQHF.

The rearrangement joins TRBV7-9 to TRBJ2-1; 9 positions agree with TRBD1. Germline values: CDR1 SEHNR, CDR2 FQNEAQ (reference sequence). This CDR3 contains 15 residues. The junction had 6 bases not matched to a gene; V was cut back by 2 bases and J by 7 bases. CDR3 nucleotide sequence: TGTGCCAGCAGCTTAAGGGACAGGGTAGAGAATGAGCAGTTCTTC. It encodes CASSLRDRVENEQFF.

J is TRBJ1-2 and V is TRBV9; 7 nucleotides match TRBD1. The CDR3 loop spans 15 amino acids. V dropped 2 bases and J dropped 1; count of bases not matched to a gene: 5. CDR1 is SGDLS, CDR2 YYNGEE, per germline. The CDR3 DNA sequence: TGTGCCAGCAGCGTTGGGGACAGCTTTAACTATGGCTACACCTTC. Protein sequence: CASSVGDSFNYGYTF.

This clone was recorded once. This chain joins TRBV7-2 and TRBJ2-3; TRBD1 is a possible D gene (5 bases). V lost 5 bases, J lost 2 bases, and 11 bases lay in between. Germline V lookup: CDR1 SGHTA, CDR2 FQGNSA. The CDR3 is 14 amino acids. In DNA form, the CDR3 reads TGTGCCAGCAGCCTTCGACAGACCACAGATACGCAGTATTTT. The encoded protein is CASSLRQTTDTQYF.

The rearrangement joins TRBV10-2 to TRBJ1-1; no definite D call. Trimming stripped 5 bases from V and 1 base from J, with 11 bases between. Germline assignment: CDR1 WSHSY and CDR2 SAAADI. The CDR3 is 14 residues long. The CDR3 DNA reads as TGCGCCAGCAGTATTGGACTTCCGAACACTGAAGCTTTCTTT. Residues: CASSIGLPNTEAFF.

V is TRBV7-9 and J is TRBJ1-2; D not certain. Germline values: CDR1 SEHNR, CDR2 FQNEAQ (reference sequence). Trimming pared 6 bases from V and 8 bases from J, leaving 19 bases between. There are 14 residues in the CDR3. The CDR3 DNA reads as TGTGCCAGCAGTCCTGCACCCCAGCGTAAGGGCTACACCTTC. This translates into CASSPAPQRKGYTF.

This sequence joins TRBV27 and TRBJ1-2; TRBD1 agrees at 8 bases. Per the germline V gene, CDR1 is MNHEY and CDR2 is SMNVEV (reference sequence). The V and J ends lost 5 bases and 5 bases, in that order; junction bases with no gene match: 4. This CDR3 is built from 13 residues. The CDR3 region has the DNA TGTGCCAGCAGTCTACAGGGGGGATATGGCTACACCTTC. It yields the protein CASSLQGGYGYTF.

The chain employs TRBV5-5 and TRBJ2-1; the D gene is possibly TRBD1 (6 bases). Trimming shortened V by 6 bases and J by 1 base, and 11 bases separated the two germline ends. This CDR3 region has 14 residues. Per the germline V gene, CDR1 is SGHKS and CDR2 is YYEKEE (reference sequence). CDR3 sequence reads: CASTIRGSYNEQFF. The CDR3 coding sequence is TGTGCCAGCACCATCAGGGGTTCCTACAATGAGCAGTTCTTC.

The chain joins TRBV5-1 to TRBJ2-7, with D possibly TRBD1 on 6 matching bases. This CDR3 region has 14 residues. Trimming removed 0 bases from V and 6 bases from J, with 13 bases in between. Germline lookup yields CDR1 SGHRS and CDR2 YFSETQ. CDR3 residues: CASSLDLQGCEQYF. The CDR3 DNA reads TGCGCCAGCAGCTTGGACCTACAGGGTTGCGAGCAGTACTTC.

This chain connects TRBV11-3 to TRBJ2-3; TRBD2 is a possible D gene (5 bases). Trimming pared 0 bases from V and 2 bases from J, leaving 12 bases between. CDR1 and CDR2 (germline): SGHNT, YENEEA. The CDR3 is made up of 16 amino acids. CDR3 bases: TGTGCCAGCAGCTTAGAGCGACTGGACTCCACAGATACGCAGTATTTT. Amino acids: CASSLERLDSTDTQYF.

A note on this clone: The identical CDR3 is also encoded by other nucleotide sequences in the sample. The rearrangement links TRBV27 to TRBJ2-5; TRBD1 aligns across 8 bases. Germline V gives CDR1 MNHEY, CDR2 SMNVEV (reference sequence). There are 14 residues in the CDR3. V dropped 3 bases and J dropped 4; count of bases not matched to a gene: 4. The CDR3 reads CASSFQGAGETQYF. The DNA of the CDR3 is TGTGCCAGCAGTTTCCAGGGGGCAGGAGAGACCCAGTACTTC.

This chain links TRBV19 with TRBJ2-1; 9 bases align to TRBD2. Losses at the gene ends were 5 bases for V and 2 bases for J; bases not matched to a gene: 7. CDR3 size: 16 residues. Per the germline V gene, CDR1 is LNHDA and CDR2 is SQIVND (reference sequence). CDR3 DNA sequence: TGTGCCAGTAGTGCCAGAGCGGGGGGTACCTACAATGAGCAGTTCTTC. Translation: CASSARAGGTYNEQFF.